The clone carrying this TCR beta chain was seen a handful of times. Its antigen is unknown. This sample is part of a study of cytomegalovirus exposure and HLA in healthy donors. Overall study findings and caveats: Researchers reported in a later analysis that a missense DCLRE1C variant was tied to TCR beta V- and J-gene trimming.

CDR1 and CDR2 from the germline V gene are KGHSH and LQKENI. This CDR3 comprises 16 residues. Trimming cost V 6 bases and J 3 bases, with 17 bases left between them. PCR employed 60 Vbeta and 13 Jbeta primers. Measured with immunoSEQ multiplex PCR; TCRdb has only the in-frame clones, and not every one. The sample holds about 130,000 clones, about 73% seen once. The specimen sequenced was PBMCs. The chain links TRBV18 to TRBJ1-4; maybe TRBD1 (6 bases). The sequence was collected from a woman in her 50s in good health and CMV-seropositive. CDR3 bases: TGTGCCAGCTCCCCCGGGGGGGCCCACCCTAATGAAAAACTGTTTTTT. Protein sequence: CASSPGGAHPNEKLFF.